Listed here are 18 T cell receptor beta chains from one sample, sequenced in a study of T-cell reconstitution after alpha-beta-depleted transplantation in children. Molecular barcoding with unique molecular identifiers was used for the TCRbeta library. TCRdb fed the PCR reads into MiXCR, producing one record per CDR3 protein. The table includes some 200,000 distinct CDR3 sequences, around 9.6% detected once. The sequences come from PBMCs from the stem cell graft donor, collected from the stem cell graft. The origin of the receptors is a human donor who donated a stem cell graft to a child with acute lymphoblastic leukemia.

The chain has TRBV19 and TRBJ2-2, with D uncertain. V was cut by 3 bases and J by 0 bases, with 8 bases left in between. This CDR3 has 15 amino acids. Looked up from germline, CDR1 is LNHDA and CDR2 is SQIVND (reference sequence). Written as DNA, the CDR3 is TGTGCCAGTAGTATCGTGCTTACGAACACCGGGGAGCTGTTTTTT. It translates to CASSIVLTNTGELFF.

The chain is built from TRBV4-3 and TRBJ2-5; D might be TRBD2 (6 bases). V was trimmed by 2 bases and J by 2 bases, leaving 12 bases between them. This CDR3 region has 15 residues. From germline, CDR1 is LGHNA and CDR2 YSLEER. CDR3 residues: CASSQNGGGQETQYF. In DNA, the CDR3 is TGCGCCAGCAGCCAAAACGGGGGTGGACAAGAGACCCAGTACTTC.

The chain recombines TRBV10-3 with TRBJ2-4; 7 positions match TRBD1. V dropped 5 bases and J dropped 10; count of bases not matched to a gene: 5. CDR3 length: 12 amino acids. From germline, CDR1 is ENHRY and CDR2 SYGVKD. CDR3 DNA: TGTGCCATCAGTAGGGACAGACCAATTCAGTACTTC. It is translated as CAISRDRPIQYF.

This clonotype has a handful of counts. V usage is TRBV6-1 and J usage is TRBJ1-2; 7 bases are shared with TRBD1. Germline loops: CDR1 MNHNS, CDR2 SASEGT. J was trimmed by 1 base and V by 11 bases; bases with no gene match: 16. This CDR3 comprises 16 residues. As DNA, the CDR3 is TGTGCCGTCCTCGGGACAGACTCCCGAGTTAACTATGGCTACACCTTC. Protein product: CAVLGTDSRVNYGYTF.

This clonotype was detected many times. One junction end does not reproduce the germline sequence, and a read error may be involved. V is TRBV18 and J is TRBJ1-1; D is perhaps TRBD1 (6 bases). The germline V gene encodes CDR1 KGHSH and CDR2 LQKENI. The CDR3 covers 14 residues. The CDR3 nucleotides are TGTGCGAGCTCGGAGCCGACAGGCCGGACTGAAGCTTTCTTT. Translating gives CASSEPTGRTEAFF.

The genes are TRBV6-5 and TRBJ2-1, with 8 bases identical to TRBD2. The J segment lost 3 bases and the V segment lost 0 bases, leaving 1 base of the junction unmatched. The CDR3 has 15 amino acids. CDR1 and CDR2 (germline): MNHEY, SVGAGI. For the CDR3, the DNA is TGTGCCAGCAGTTACTCGGCGGGGGGCTACAATGAGCAGTTCTTC. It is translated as CASSYSAGGYNEQFF.

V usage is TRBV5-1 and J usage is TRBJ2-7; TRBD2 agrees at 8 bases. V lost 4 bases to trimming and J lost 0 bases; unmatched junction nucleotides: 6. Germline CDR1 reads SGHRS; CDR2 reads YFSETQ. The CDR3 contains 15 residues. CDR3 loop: CASSDRLAGSYEQYF. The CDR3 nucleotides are TGCGCCAGCAGCGACCGGCTAGCGGGCTCCTACGAGCAGTACTTC.

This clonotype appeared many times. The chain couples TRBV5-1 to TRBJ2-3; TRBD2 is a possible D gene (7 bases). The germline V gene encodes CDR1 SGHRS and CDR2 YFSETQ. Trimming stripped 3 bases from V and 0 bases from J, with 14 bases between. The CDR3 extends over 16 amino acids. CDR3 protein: CASSSSRGPSTDTQYF. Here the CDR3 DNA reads TGCGCCAGCAGCTCATCGCGGGGGCCGAGCACAGATACGCAGTATTTT. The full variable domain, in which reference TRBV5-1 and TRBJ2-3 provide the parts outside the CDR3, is KAGVTQTPRYLIKTRGQQVTLSCSPISGHRSVSWYQQTPGQGLQFLFEYFSETQRNKGNFPGRFSGRQFSNSRSEMNVSTLELGDSALYLCASSSSRGPSTDTQYFGPGTRLTVL.

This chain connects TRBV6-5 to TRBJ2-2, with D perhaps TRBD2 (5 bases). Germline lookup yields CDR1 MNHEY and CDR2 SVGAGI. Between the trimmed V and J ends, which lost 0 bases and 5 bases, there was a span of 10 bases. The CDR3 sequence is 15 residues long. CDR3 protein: CASSYSRTGTGELFF. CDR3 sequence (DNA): TGTGCCAGCAGTTACTCCCGGACGGGAACCGGGGAGCTGTTTTTT.

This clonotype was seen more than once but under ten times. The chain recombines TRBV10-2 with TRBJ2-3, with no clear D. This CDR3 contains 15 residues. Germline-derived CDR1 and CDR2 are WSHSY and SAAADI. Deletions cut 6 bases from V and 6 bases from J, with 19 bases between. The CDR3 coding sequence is TGCGCCAGCAGAGCCCTCGGACGTTTCCCGGATACGCAGTATTTT. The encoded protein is CASRALGRFPDTQYF.

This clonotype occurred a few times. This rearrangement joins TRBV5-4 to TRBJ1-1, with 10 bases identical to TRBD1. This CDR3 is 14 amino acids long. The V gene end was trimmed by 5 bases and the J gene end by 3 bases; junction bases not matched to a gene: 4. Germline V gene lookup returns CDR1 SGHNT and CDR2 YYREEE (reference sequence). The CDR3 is CASSPDRGDTEAFF. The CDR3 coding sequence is TGTGCCAGCAGTCCGGACAGGGGGGACACTGAAGCTTTCTTT.

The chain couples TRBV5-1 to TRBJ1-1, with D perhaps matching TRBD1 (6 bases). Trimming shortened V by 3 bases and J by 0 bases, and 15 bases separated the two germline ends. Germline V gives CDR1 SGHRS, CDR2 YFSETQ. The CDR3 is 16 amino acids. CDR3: CASSSWGATMNTEAFF. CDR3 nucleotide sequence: TGCGCCAGCAGCTCCTGGGGGGCGACTATGAACACTGAAGCTTTCTTT.

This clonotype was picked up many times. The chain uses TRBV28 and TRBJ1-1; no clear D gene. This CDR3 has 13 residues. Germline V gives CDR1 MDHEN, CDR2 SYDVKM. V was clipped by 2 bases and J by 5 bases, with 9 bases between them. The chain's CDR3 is CASSLHRGTEAFF. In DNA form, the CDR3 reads TGTGCCAGCAGTTTACATCGGGGTACTGAAGCTTTCTTT.

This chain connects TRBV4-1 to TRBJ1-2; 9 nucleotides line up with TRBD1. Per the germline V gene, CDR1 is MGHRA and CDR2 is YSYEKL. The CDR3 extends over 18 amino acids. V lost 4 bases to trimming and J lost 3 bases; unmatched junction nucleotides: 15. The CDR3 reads CASSPTPLQGAYDYGYTF. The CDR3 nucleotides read TGCGCCAGCAGCCCCACACCCCTACAGGGGGCTTACGACTATGGCTACACCTTC.

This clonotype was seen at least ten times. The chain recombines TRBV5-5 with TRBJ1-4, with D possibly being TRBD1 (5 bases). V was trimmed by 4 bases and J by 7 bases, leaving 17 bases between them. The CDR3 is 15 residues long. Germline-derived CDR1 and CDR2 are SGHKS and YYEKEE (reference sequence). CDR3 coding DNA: TGTGCCAGCAGCCCGTACAGGTCACATCGTGAAAAACTGTTTTTT. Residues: CASSPYRSHREKLFF. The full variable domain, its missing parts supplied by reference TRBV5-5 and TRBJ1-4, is DAGVTQSPTHLIKTRGQQVTLRCSPISGHKSVSWYQQVLGQGPQFIFQYYEKEERGRGNFPDRFSARQFPNYSSELNVNALLLGDSALYLCASSPYRSHREKLFFGSGTQLSVL.

CDR3 nucleotides: TGTGCCAGCAGCTTCCCTTCCTGGGCCAACGTCCTGACTTTC. It is translated as CASSFPSWANVLTF. This chain links TRBV7-8 with TRBJ2-6; D unresolved. The CDR3 contains 14 residues. Germline V gives CDR1 SGHVS, CDR2 FQNEAQ. V lost 3 bases to trimming and J lost 5 bases, with 8 bases between them.

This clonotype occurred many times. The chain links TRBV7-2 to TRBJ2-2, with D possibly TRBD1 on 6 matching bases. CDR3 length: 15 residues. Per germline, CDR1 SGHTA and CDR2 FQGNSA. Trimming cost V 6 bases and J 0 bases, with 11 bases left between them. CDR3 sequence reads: CASRAGTPNTGELFF. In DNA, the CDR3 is TGTGCCAGCAGGGCCGGGACACCGAACACCGGGGAGCTGTTTTTT.

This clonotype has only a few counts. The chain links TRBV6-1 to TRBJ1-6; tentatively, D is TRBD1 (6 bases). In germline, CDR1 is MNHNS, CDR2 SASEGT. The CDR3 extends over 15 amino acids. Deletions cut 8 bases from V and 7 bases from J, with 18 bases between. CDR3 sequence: CASHRDISSNSPLHF. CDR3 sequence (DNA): TGTGCCAGCCATCGGGACATCTCATCGAATTCACCCCTCCACTTT.